This is a list of T cell receptor beta chains from one sample in a study of identical twins. TCRdb fed the 5' RACE reads into MiXCR, producing one record per CDR3 protein. The sample has 450,000 to 650,000 distinct CDR3 sequences; 15% are singletons. These data were also reused for a study on yellow fever vaccine responses in identical twins.

Input material: CD4+ T cells sorted from blood. All receptors come from a young woman in good health. The CDR3 runs from the conserved cysteine through the conserved F or W. A D gene is named only where the DNA matches it firmly. Some rows mark clone size as missing; the rest say once, few, many or name a class of expanded clone.

TRBV18	TRBD1	.	TRBJ2-7	TGTGCCAGCTCACCACGGGACAGGTTCAGCTCCTACGAGCAGTACTTC	CASSPRDRFSSYEQYF
TRBV29-1	TRBD2	few	TRBJ2-3	TGCAGCGCAAGGACTAGCTCGCTATCAGATACGCAGTATTTT	CSARTSSLSDTQYF
TRBV13	.	.	TRBJ2-1	TGTGCCAGCAGCTTAGGCTACAGGCTAATATCCTACAATGAGCAGTTCTTC	CASSLGYRLISYNEQFF
TRBV20-1	.	few	TRBJ1-2	TGCAGTGCTAGAGATAGCTCAAGCTATGGCTACACCTTC	CSARDSSSYGYTF
TRBV7-2	.	.	TRBJ2-3	TGTGCCAGCAGCTTAGGCCGTGGGGGACTGAATACGCAGTATTTT	CASSLGRGGLNTQYF
TRBV12-3/TRBV12-4	TRBD2	few	TRBJ2-5	TGTGCCAGCAGTTTTGGGAGACTAGCGGGAGAGACCCAGTACTTC	CASSFGRLAGETQYF
TRBV5-1	TRBD2	.	TRBJ2-5	TGCGCCAGCAGCCCTGGAGCGGGGGGGGTCCAAGAGACCCAGTACTTC	CASSPGAGGVQETQYF
TRBV29-1	.	.	TRBJ1-2	TGCAGCGTTGAAGAGTATGGCTACACCTTC	CSVEEYGYTF
TRBV5-1	TRBD1	few	TRBJ2-1	TGCGCCAGCAGCTTGGTCTCAGGGGGCTGGGGTGAGCAGTTCTTC	CASSLVSGGWGEQFF
TRBV15	TRBD1	.	TRBJ2-7	TGTGCCACCAGCAGGGGACAGGGGGCTTACGAGCAGTACTTC	CATSRGQGAYEQYF
TRBV28	TRBD2	few	TRBJ2-5	TGTGCCAGCAGTTTAGGGACTAGAGCTCAACAGACCCAGTACTTC	CASSLGTRAQQTQYF
TRBV5-1	TRBD1	many	TRBJ1-1	TGCGCCAGCAGCCCAAGGGGGGACAGGGCTATGAACACTGAAGCTTTCTTT	CASSPRGDRAMNTEAFF
TRBV12-3/TRBV12-4	.	few	TRBJ1-3	TGTGCCAGCAGTTTTGCGGGGAGAAGAAACACCATATATTTT	CASSFAGRRNTIYF
TRBV5-1	TRBD2	.	TRBJ2-3	TGCGCCAGCAGCCACGGAGCGGGGGGGCGGTCAGATACGCAGTATTTT	CASSHGAGGRSDTQYF
TRBV6-5	.	few	TRBJ2-7	TGTGCCAGCTGTTCGGGCTACGAGCAGTACTTC	CASCSGYEQYF
TRBV6-1	.	few	TRBJ2-1	TGTGCTACCGGGGTGTACAATGAGCAGTTCTTC	CATGVYNEQFF
TRBV7-9	.	few	TRBJ1-6	TGTGCCAGCAGGGATTCGGATTATTCACCCCTCCACTTT	CASRDSDYSPLHF
TRBV12-3/TRBV12-4	.	many	TRBJ2-1	TGTGCCAGCAGTTTAGATCTAGGTCTCTCCTACAATGAGCAGTTCTTC	CASSLDLGLSYNEQFF
TRBV24-1	.	.	TRBJ2-2	TGTGCCACCAGTGATTCGTGGTGGCTGTTTTTT	CATSDSWWLFF
TRBV12-3/TRBV12-4	TRBD2	few	TRBJ2-3	TGTGCCAGCAGTCCCCGACTAGCGGGGGGCCCCCTCACAGATACGCAGTATTTT	CASSPRLAGGPLTDTQYF
TRBV4-1	.	.	TRBJ1-4	TGCGCCAGCAGTCTCGCTACCGAAATCAATGAAAAACTGTTTTTT	CASSLATEINEKLFF
TRBV4-1	TRBD1	few	TRBJ1-3	TGCGCCAGCAGCCAAGATCCGGGACAGGGAAACACCATATATTTT	CASSQDPGQGNTIYF
TRBV12-3/TRBV12-4	.	.	TRBJ2-7	TGTGCCAGCAGTAGGCCTAAGAGGAGCTACGAGCAGTACTTC	CASSRPKRSYEQYF
TRBV6-6	.	.	TRBJ2-7	TGTGCCAGCAGTCAATCAGGGATCTACGAGCAGTACTTC	CASSQSGIYEQYF
TRBV5-1	.	few	TRBJ2-6	TGCGCCAGCAGCTTGCTTTCGGGGGCGGCTGGGGCCAACGTCCTGACTTTC	CASSLLSGAAGANVLTF
TRBV20-1	TRBD2	few	TRBJ2-5	TGCAGTGCTATGTACCCTAGGGGACTAGCGGGGGACCAAGAGACCCAGTACTTC	CSAMYPRGLAGDQETQYF
TRBV9	.	.	TRBJ2-5	TGTGCCAGCAGCTCCAGGACGGGAGAGACCCAGTACTTC	CASSSRTGETQYF
TRBV28	TRBD1	.	TRBJ2-5	TGTGCCAGCTTTACAGGGGAGCAGACCCAGTACTTC	CASFTGEQTQYF
TRBV9	.	few	TRBJ1-1	TGTGCCAGCAGCGTACAGACGGACAACACTGAAGCTTTCTTT	CASSVQTDNTEAFF
TRBV12-3/TRBV12-4	.	many	TRBJ2-4	TGTGCCAGCAGTTTTGGGGAAAACATTCAGTACTTC	CASSFGENIQYF
TRBV20-1	TRBD1	few	TRBJ1-2	TGCAGTGCCCCGATAAACAGGGGTGGCTATGGCTACACCTTC	CSAPINRGGYGYTF
TRBV7-2	.	.	TRBJ2-2	TGTGCCAGCAGCTTATCCCAGACCCTAACCGGGGAGCTGTTTTTT	CASSLSQTLTGELFF
TRBV9	.	few	TRBJ2-5	TGTGCCAGCAGCGTAGCGGGTTTTAGGTCCCGAGAGACCCAGTACTTC	CASSVAGFRSRETQYF
TRBV7-9	TRBD1	few	TRBJ1-4	TGTGCCAGCAGACTTCAGGGGGGGGAGGAAAAACTGTTTTTT	CASRLQGGEEKLFF
TRBV5-1	.	.	TRBJ2-1	TGCGCCAGCAGCTTGCTGACTGGCTATGAGCAGTTCTTC	CASSLLTGYEQFF
TRBV12-3/TRBV12-4	TRBD2	few	TRBJ2-7	TGTGCCAGCAATAAAACCCCGGGACTAGACGGCGAGCAGTACTTC	CASNKTPGLDGEQYF
TRBV28	.	few	TRBJ1-5	TGTGCCAGCAGTCCTGCAGGATTCAATCAGCCCCAGCATTTT	CASSPAGFNQPQHF
TRBV20-1	TRBD2	many	TRBJ2-3	TGCAGTGCTAGAGATAGCGGGAGGGCCGATACGCAGTATTTT	CSARDSGRADTQYF
TRBV11-2	.	.	TRBJ2-2	TGTGCCAGCAGCTTGCGCGGGGCGTTATTCACCGGGGAGCTGTTTTTT	CASSLRGALFTGELFF
TRBV3-1	.	.	TRBJ1-6	TGTGCCAGCAGCCAGATGGCCGACTCACCCCTCCACTTT	CASSQMADSPLHF
TRBV20-1	TRBD1	.	TRBJ2-5	TGCAGTGCTAGAGATCGTAGGACAGGGGGGAGGGCCTGGACCCAGTACTTC	CSARDRRTGGRAWTQYF
TRBV12-3/TRBV12-4	TRBD1	.	TRBJ1-1	TGTGCCAGCAATGACAGGGCGACTGAAGCTTTCTTT	CASNDRATEAFF
TRBV29-1	TRBD1	few	TRBJ1-3	TGCAGCGTTGACGAGGGGGCGGCTGGAAACACCATATATTTT	CSVDEGAAGNTIYF